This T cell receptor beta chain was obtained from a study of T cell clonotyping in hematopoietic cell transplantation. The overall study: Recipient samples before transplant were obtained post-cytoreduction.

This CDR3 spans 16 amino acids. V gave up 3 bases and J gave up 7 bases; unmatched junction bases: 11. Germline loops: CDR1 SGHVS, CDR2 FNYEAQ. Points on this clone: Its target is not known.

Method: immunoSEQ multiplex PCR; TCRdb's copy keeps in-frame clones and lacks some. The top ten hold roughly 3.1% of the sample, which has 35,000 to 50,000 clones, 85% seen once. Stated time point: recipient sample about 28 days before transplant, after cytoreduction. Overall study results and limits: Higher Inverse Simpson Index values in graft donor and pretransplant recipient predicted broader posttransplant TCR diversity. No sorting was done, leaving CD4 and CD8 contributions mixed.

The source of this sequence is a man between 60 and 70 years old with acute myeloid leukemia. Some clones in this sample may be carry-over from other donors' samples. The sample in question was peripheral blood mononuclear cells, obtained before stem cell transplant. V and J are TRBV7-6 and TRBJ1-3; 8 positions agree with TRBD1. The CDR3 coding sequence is TGTGCCAGCAGCTTCGCAAGGACAGGGAGCATTAACACCATATATTTT. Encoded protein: CASSFARTGSINTIYF.